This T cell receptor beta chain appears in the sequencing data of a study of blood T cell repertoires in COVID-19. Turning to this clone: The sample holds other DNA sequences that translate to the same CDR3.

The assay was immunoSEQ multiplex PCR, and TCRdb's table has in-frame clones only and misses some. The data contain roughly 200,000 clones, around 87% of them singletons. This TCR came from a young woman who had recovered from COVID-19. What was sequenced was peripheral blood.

CDR3 loop: CASSPRLAGDNEQFF. The CDR3 DNA reads as TGTGCCAGCAGCCCCAGACTAGCGGGGGACAATGAGCAGTTCTTC. V is TRBV11-2 and J is TRBJ2-1, with TRBD2 identical over 12 bases. Germline V CDR1 and CDR2: SGHAT, FQNNGV. The CDR3 totals 15 residues. Trimming removed 5 bases from V and 5 bases from J; junction bases left unmatched: 4.